The 15 T cell receptor beta chains below were found in one sample sequenced in a study of molecular identifiers for immune sequencing clone quantification. TCRdb reprocessed the PCR reads with MiXCR, giving one entry per CDR3 protein. The sample holds about 320,000 distinct CDR3 sequences, under 25% seen once. The source material was naive CD8+ T cells from blood, with Jurkat cell RNA spiked in. The subset: FACS-sorted CD8+CD4-CCR7+CD45RA+ naive T cells. These receptors were collected from a human donor in good health. Some libraries in this study had Jurkat cell RNA spiked in.

This clonotype was observed a handful of times. J is TRBJ2-7 and V is TRBV12-3 or TRBV12-4; D is ambiguous. The CDR3 is 13 amino acids. Trimming removed 2 bases at V and 2 bases at J, with 7 bases between. CDR3 protein: CASSLTQPYEQYF. DNA for the CDR3: TGTGCCAGCAGTTTAACCCAGCCCTACGAGCAGTACTTC.

This clonotype appeared many times. CDR3 residues: CAWSAGQGYDEQYF. CDR3 bases: TGTGCCTGGAGTGCGGGACAGGGGTATGACGAGCAGTACTTC. This chain joins TRBV30 and TRBJ2-7; 10 nucleotides match TRBD1. This CDR3 spans 14 amino acids. V lost 1 base to trimming and J lost 5 bases; unmatched junction nucleotides: 5. Germline lookup yields CDR1 GTSNPN and CDR2 SVGIG (reference sequence).

On this clonotype: One junction end disagrees with the germline gene, perhaps due to a read error. The chain combines TRBV12-3 or TRBV12-4 with TRBJ1-6; D remains ambiguous. The CDR3 extends over 16 amino acids. This CDR3 is CASSFGRPAYNSRLHF. The DNA of the CDR3 is TGTGCCAGCAGTTTTGGCAGACCCGCCTATAATTCACGCCTCCACTTT.

This clonotype was seen once. The rearrangement uses TRBV20-1 and TRBJ2-5; D gene ambiguous. The V gene's germline CDR1 is DFQATT and CDR2 SNEGSKA (reference sequence). The CDR3 is 15 residues long. V lost 2 bases, J lost 3 bases, and 16 bases lay in between. The CDR3 region is CSARSEGLAEETQYF. The CDR3 nucleotides read TGCAGTGCTAGATCGGAAGGGTTAGCCGAAGAGACCCAGTACTTC.

The chain links TRBV2 to TRBJ2-7; D might be TRBD2 (5 bases). There are 13 residues in the CDR3. Germline V gene data show CDR1 as SNHLY and CDR2 as FYNNEI. The V end was cut by 6 bases, the J end by 0 bases, with 9 bases between. CDR3 in amino acids: CASRAASSYEQYF. Here the CDR3 DNA reads TGTGCCAGCAGAGCGGCTTCCTCCTACGAGCAGTACTTC.

Many counts were recorded for this clonotype. The gene calls are TRBV5-1 and TRBJ2-5; 8 bases are shared with TRBD1. The CDR3 runs 14 residues. Trimming cost V 2 bases and J 5 bases; bases outside gene matches: 5. In germline, CDR1 is SGHRS, CDR2 YFSETQ. Written as DNA, the CDR3 is TGCGCCAGCAGCTTACGGACAGGGATGGAGACCCAGTACTTC. It translates to CASSLRTGMETQYF.

This clonotype has more than one count but fewer than ten. The germline gene is not matched at one end of the junction; a read error may be the cause. The gene calls are TRBV5-1 and TRBJ2-3, with TRBD2 matching over 8 bases. The CDR3 length is 17 residues. Germline V gene data show CDR1 as SGHRS and CDR2 as YFSETQ. The CDR3 loop reads CTSSLAVSRLAIDTQYF. In nucleotides, the CDR3 is TGCACCAGCAGCTTGGCGGTCTCCAGACTAGCGATAGATACGCAGTATTTT.

In this sample, this clonotype turned up many times. CDR3 nucleotide sequence: TGTGCCAGCAGCGATAGTCGCTACGAGCAGTACTTC. It specifies CASSDSRYEQYF. The chain joins TRBV5-6 to TRBJ2-7; no definite D call. The CDR3 loop spans 12 amino acids. In germline, CDR1 is SGHDT, CDR2 YYEEEE. The V and J ends lost 4 bases and 3 bases respectively, with 8 bases between them.

This clonotype was seen a handful of times. The chain employs TRBV6-5 and TRBJ2-5, with D unclear. Trimming stripped 6 bases from V and 2 bases from J, with 7 bases between. The germline V gene has CDR1 MNHEY and CDR2 SVGAGI. The CDR3 covers 12 residues. CDR3 sequence reads: CASSTTQETQYF. The CDR3 DNA sequence: TGTGCCAGCAGCACCACTCAAGAGACCCAGTACTTC.

The gene calls are TRBV30 and TRBJ2-7, with D maybe TRBD1 (6 bases). Germline CDR1 reads GTSNPN; CDR2 reads SVGIG (reference sequence). V lost 4 bases to trimming and J lost 5 bases, with 21 bases between them. The CDR3 totals 15 residues. This chain's CDR3 is CAWTKGPGEPHEQYF. The CDR3 nucleotides are TGTGCCTGGACCAAGGGGCCAGGGGAACCCCACGAGCAGTACTTC.

This clonotype appeared many times. The chain joins TRBV7-9 to TRBJ2-1; 8 bases fit TRBD2. After removal of 0 bases from V and 9 bases from J, the junction contained 7 bases not matched to a gene. Germline CDR1 and CDR2: SEHNR and FQNEAQ (reference sequence). The CDR3 totals 15 residues. CDR3 region: CASSLAGTSVGEQFF. The DNA for the CDR3 is TGTGCCAGCAGCTTAGCCGGGACTAGTGTCGGTGAGCAGTTCTTC. The variable domain in full, completed from reference TRBV7-9 and TRBJ2-1, reads DTGVSQNPRHKITKRGQNVTFRCDPISEHNRLYWYRQTLGQGPEFLTYFQNEAQLEKSRLLSDRFSAERPKGSFSTLEIQRTEQGDSAMYLCASSLAGTSVGEQFFGPGTRLTVL.

The chain has TRBV19 and TRBJ2-7; D is unclear. The V gene's germline CDR1 is LNHDA and CDR2 SQIVND (reference sequence). V lost 5 bases and J 2 bases, leaving 10 bases between the germline ends. The CDR3 has 13 residues. The CDR3 spells CASSFEDAYEQYF. CDR3 sequence (DNA): TGTGCCAGTAGTTTCGAAGACGCCTACGAGCAGTACTTC.

With regard to this clonotype: Since a much larger clone is just one base distant, this may be a read error. The chain employs TRBV9 and TRBJ2-3; TRBD2 matches at 9 bases. Germline CDR1 SGDLS, CDR2 YYNGEE. The CDR3 covers 19 residues. The CDR3 coding sequence is TGTGCCTGCAGCGTAGCGGTGAGACTAGCGGAGGTTAGCACAGATACGCAGTATTTT. This codes for CACSVAVRLAEVSTDTQYF.

This clonotype showed up just a few times. The rearrangement uses TRBV27 and TRBJ2-7; 7 bases are shared with TRBD1. This CDR3 is 23 amino acids long. Losses at the gene ends were 4 bases for V and 0 bases for J; bases not matched to a gene: 30. Germline V gene data show CDR1 as MNHEY and CDR2 as SMNVEV (reference sequence). The CDR3 region is CASSYFRKKKILGRGSDSYEQYF. CDR3 nucleotides: TGTGCCAGCAGTTATTTCCGAAAGAAGAAAATCCTCGGCAGGGGGTCGGACTCCTACGAGCAGTACTTC.

This clonotype turned up a few times. The chain links TRBV6-2 or TRBV6-3 to TRBJ2-7; 7 bases are a match to TRBD1. The trim removed 2 bases at V and 6 bases at J, leaving 7 bases unmatched. CDR3 size: 14 residues. Germline CDR1 and CDR2: MNHEY and SVGEGT. The CDR3 DNA sequence: TGTGCCAGCAGTTACACGACAGGGATCGGCGAGCAGTACTTC. Its protein is CASSYTTGIGEQYF.